The present entry profiles one T cell receptor beta chain with its context. The data originate from a study of blood T cell repertoires in COVID-19. Study-wide context: T cells, B-cell-depleted T cells, or PBMCs supplied cDNA or gDNA.

Authors' analysis steps: Counts of nucleated cells, estimated from reference gene primer amplification, were obtained. Using immunoSEQ multiplex PCR, the repertoire was profiled, and TCRdb retains in-frame clones only, with some absent. The V and J calls and clone size come from that table; D and trimming were worked out from the DNA. Seen here are about 120,000 clones, around 89% observed once, and the top ten hold less than 30%. There are 14 residues in the CDR3. Germline V gene sequence: CDR1 MDHEN, CDR2 SYDVKM. V dropped 2 bases and J dropped 5; count of bases not matched to a gene: 4. V gene TRBV28 combines with J gene TRBJ2-7, with 9 positions matching TRBD2. Sequencing was performed on peripheral blood. This receptor was taken from a man in his 70s with active or convalescent COVID-19. The CDR3 sequence: CASSLPSGNDEQYF. Written as DNA, the CDR3 is TGTGCCAGCAGTTTACCTAGCGGGAACGACGAGCAGTACTTC.